This entry lists 13 T cell receptor beta chains sequenced from one sample in a study of vaccination effects on CD4 cells after COVID-19. Here immunoSEQ multiplex PCR was the method, and the copy in TCRdb shows in-frame clones only, minus some. The repertoire holds 20,000 or so clones, with 70% to 75% as singletons. No antigen has been identified for these receptors. Before sequencing, viral peptide pools were used by the ViraFEST assay to expand antigen-specific CD4+ T cells. Researchers isolated CD4+ T cells once ten to eleven days of culture had elapsed. Confirmation by PCR established that the person had SARS-CoV-2 infection between March and December 2020. This sample comprised CD4+ T cells from PBMCs cultured with SARS-CoV-2 spike peptides, obtained before COVID-19 vaccination. These receptors were collected from a human donor who had a prior SARS-CoV-2 infection.

V gene TRBV5-5 combines with J gene TRBJ2-7, with D possibly TRBD2 on 6 matching bases. The V gene's germline CDR1 is SGHKS and CDR2 YYEKEE (reference sequence). The CDR3 length is 15 residues. V was trimmed by 0 bases and J by 3 bases, leaving 13 bases between them. CDR3 sequence (DNA): TGTGCCAGCAGCTTGGGCCCCAGGGAGGACTACGAGCAGTACTTC. Translation gives CASSLGPREDYEQYF.

CDR3 region: CATSDSQGADEKLFF. The CDR3 bases are TGTGCCACCAGCGACTCCCAGGGCGCGGATGAAAAACTGTTTTTT. The chain has TRBV24-1 and TRBJ1-4; D is possibly TRBD1 (5 bases). Between the trimmed V and J ends, which lost 7 bases and 6 bases, there was a span of 17 bases. Germline V CDR1 and CDR2: KGHDR, SFDVKD. CDR3 length equals 15 residues.

The chain employs TRBV7-2 and TRBJ2-7; 9 bases line up with TRBD1. Germline CDR1 is SGHTA and CDR2 is FQGNSA. This CDR3 has 15 amino acids. With V trimmed by 0 bases and J by 6 bases, 6 bases remained unmatched. The CDR3 spells CASSLAHGTGLEQYF. The CDR3 region has the DNA TGTGCCAGCAGCTTAGCGCACGGGACAGGGCTCGAGCAGTACTTC.

The V and J genes are TRBV11-1 and TRBJ2-7; D gene uncertain. Germline CDR1 reads SGHAT; CDR2 reads FQDESV (reference sequence). The V and J ends lost 5 bases and 1 base respectively, with 12 bases between them. The CDR3 is made up of 14 amino acids. The CDR3 DNA follows: TGTGCCAGCAGCAACCGGGCCCTATCCTACGAGCAGTACTTC. This encodes CASSNRALSYEQYF.

The chain joins TRBV19 to TRBJ2-3; D may be TRBD2 (5 bases). Trimming left V 6 bases short and J 6 bases short, with 13 bases between. This CDR3 has 13 residues. Germline V gives CDR1 LNHDA, CDR2 SQIVND (reference sequence). The CDR3 nucleotides are TGTGCCAGTAGCCAAACTAGTTTCGATACGCAGTATTTT. This encodes CASSQTSFDTQYF.

This chain joins TRBV5-4 and TRBJ2-7; the match to TRBD1 covers 8 bases. Germline V gene lookup returns CDR1 SGHNT and CDR2 YYREEE (reference sequence). There are 15 residues in the CDR3. The V gene end was trimmed by 0 bases and the J gene end by 5 bases; junction bases not matched to a gene: 7. The CDR3 region has the DNA TGTGCCAGCAGCTTGGGAGGGACAGGATACCACGAGCAGTACTTC. It is translated as CASSLGGTGYHEQYF.

This clone was seen only a few times. Written as DNA, the CDR3 is TGTGCCAGCAGCGACAGCATGGGTGGCTACACCTTC. Its protein is CASSDSMGGYTF. The J gene is TRBJ1-2, the V gene TRBV7-9, with D possibly TRBD1 on 5 matching bases. Trimming took off 5 bases at V and 7 bases at J, with 11 bases between the two ends. The CDR3 has 12 amino acids. The germline V gene encodes CDR1 SEHNR and CDR2 FQNEAQ (reference sequence).

The rearrangement joins TRBV28 to TRBJ1-2; 9 bases are shared with TRBD1. The CDR3 is made up of 14 amino acids. The germline CDR1 and CDR2 sequences are MDHEN and SYDVKM. V lost 2 bases and J lost 4; bases outside the gene matches: 2. CDR3: CASSLLGQGYGYTF. In DNA, the CDR3 is TGTGCCAGCAGTTTACTGGGACAGGGCTATGGCTACACCTTC.

The chain uses TRBV7-3 and TRBJ2-1; 11 nucleotides align to TRBD2. The CDR3 extends over 16 amino acids. The J segment lost 4 bases and the V segment lost 5 bases, leaving 7 bases of the junction unmatched. Per the germline V gene, CDR1 is SGHTA and CDR2 is FQGTGA. The CDR3 region has the DNA TGTGCCAGCAGCCATAGCGGGGGGGCCTTATACAATGAGCAGTTCTTC. Protein product: CASSHSGGALYNEQFF.

The chain carries TRBV14 and TRBJ2-5; D might be TRBD1 (5 bases). Germline assignment: CDR1 SGHDN and CDR2 FVKESK. Trimming shortened V by 0 bases and J by 5 bases, and 10 bases separated the two germline ends. The CDR3 has 14 amino acids. The CDR3 loop is CASSQDDSWETQYF. CDR3 DNA sequence: TGTGCCAGCAGCCAAGATGACAGCTGGGAGACCCAGTACTTC.

This chain uses TRBV5-5 with TRBJ2-5; D not certain. The CDR3 contains 14 residues. Germline V gives CDR1 SGHKS, CDR2 YYEKEE (reference sequence). V shed 6 bases and J shed 4 bases, with 16 bases lying between them. The CDR3 spells CASTHSEARETQYF. CDR3 DNA sequence: TGTGCCAGCACCCACTCAGAGGCCCGAGAGACCCAGTACTTC.

This clone was seen only a few times. The J gene is TRBJ2-3, the V gene TRBV18, with 11 bases aligning to TRBD2. The V and J ends lost 5 bases and 5 bases, in that order; junction bases with no gene match: 6. CDR3 length equals 15 residues. Germline V gene sequence: CDR1 KGHSH, CDR2 LQKENI. The chain's CDR3 is CASSGSGGAEDTQYF. The CDR3 bases are TGTGCCAGCTCAGGTAGCGGGGGGGCCGAAGATACGCAGTATTTT.

The gene calls are TRBV7-2 and TRBJ2-7; D ambiguous. Germline CDR1 is SGHTA and CDR2 is FQGNSA. This CDR3 contains 16 residues. V was trimmed by 5 bases and J by 3 bases, leaving 20 bases between them. The DNA for the CDR3 is TGTGCCAGCAGCCCGGGTTTAACGAAAGTCGGCTACGAGCAGTACTTC. Amino acids: CASSPGLTKVGYEQYF.